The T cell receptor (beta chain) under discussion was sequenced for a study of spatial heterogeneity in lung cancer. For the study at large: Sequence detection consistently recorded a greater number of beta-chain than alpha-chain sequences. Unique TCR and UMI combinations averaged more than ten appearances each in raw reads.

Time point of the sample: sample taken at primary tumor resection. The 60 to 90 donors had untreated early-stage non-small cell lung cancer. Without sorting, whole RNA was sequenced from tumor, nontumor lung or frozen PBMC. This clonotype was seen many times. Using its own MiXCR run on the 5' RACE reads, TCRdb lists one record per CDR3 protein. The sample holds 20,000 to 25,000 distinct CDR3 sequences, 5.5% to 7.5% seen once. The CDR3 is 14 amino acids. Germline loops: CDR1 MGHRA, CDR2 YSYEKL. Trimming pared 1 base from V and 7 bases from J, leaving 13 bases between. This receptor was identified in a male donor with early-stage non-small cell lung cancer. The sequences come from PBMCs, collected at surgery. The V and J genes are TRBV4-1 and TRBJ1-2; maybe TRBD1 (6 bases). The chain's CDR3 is CASSQGQGRGGYTF. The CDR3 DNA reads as TGCGCCAGCAGCCAAGGTCAGGGGAGAGGTGGCTACACCTTC.